This T cell receptor (beta chain) was documented in a study of beta chain features in type 1 diabetes (dated by TCRdb to 2016 to 2018). In terms of the full investigation: Mean age, gender distribution, total cell number and subset yield did not differ between patients and healthy donors. A total of around 100 million sorted cells were examined across all samples, and RNA yield correlated strongly with the number of cells per subset. The study compared TCRB repertoires of sorted circulating CD4+ T cell subsets between recently diagnosed type 1 diabetes patients and matched healthy donors. Regulatory and stem cell-like memory subsets were obtained from only 8 patients and about 8 healthy donors, while naive and central memory subsets were obtained from all 30 or so donors.

Overall study results and their limits: Because small numbers of individuals were included in the HLA sub-analyses, any influence of HLA type on TCRB rearrangement was left unresolved. Fewer insertions and more nucleotide deletions at VDJ recombination sites were observed in patients with type 1 diabetes, implying thymic rearrangement abnormalities. Sequencing cDNA rather than genomic DNA could over-represent highly expressing activated cells, although activation and CD3 levels did not differ between groups. Naive, central memory and regulatory TCRB repertoires appeared more similar among patients than among healthy donors. Shorter templates might be favored by PCR, yet because patient and control samples were amplified and corrected together, any such skew would affect both groups equally. In all four CD4+ subsets, TCRB CDR3 length was moderately but significantly shorter in type 1 diabetes patients.

With respect to this clone: Its binding antigen is unknown. One base away there is no much larger clone; base qualities are not given.

The CDR3 holds 15 amino acids from the cysteine to the phenylalanine. Only the CDR3 region is kept as DNA, spanning 45 bases read in frame from base 1. V is trimmed back by 3 bases and J by 4 bases, and the junction contains 9 bases that no gene match accounts for. The germline V gene supplies CDR1 MGHDK and CDR2 SYGVNS. Each donor gave one peripheral blood draw, averaging about 120 mL, which was collected into heparinised tubes. Naive, central memory, regulatory and stem cell-like memory CD4+ T cells were sorted on a BD FACSAria II using a panel including CD45RO, CCR7, CD25, CD127, CD95 and CD27. Every sorted population had a purity above 95%. Right away, PBMCs were isolated by Lymphoprep density gradient centrifugation and were stained directly, with no culture step. Samples were stained and sorted in pairs, with one healthy donor and one patient per experiment, so that batch effects were minimized.

The High Capacity cDNA Reverse Transcription Kit was used to reverse transcribe all of the isolated RNA, meaning that expressed TCRB transcripts were what got sequenced. Naive, central memory and regulatory T cell samples underwent deep immunoSEQ sequencing, averaging about 3.3 million total reads per sample. Sorted cells were lysed in RLT buffer, and RNA was extracted using DNase-treated RNeasy Micro or Mini kits according to cell number. To prevent cross-contamination, each cell subset was processed individually, whereas patient and healthy donor samples were processed jointly. The immunoSEQ multiplex PCR was used to amplify TCRB sequences from cDNA, generating 87-bp fragments that spanned the CDR3 region. The amplicons were sequenced using the Illumina HiSeq platform. Concerning the study's data processing: PCR bias was corrected computationally using synthetic template baselines, and reads within Hamming distance 2 were collapsed, with unmergeable singletons discarded. Reads were aligned against IMGT to assign V, D and J genes, CDR3 length and insertions or deletions at six rearrangement sites. Clonotype counts were normalized to sorted cell number within each subset before computing true diversity and Gini coefficients with the tcR R package. Repertoire sharing was quantified using the overlap coefficient calculated on TCRB nucleotide sequences. Out-of-frame TCRB sequences from naive cells were analyzed as a proxy for the pre-selection repertoire. TCRdb took over this immuneACCESS table, retaining in-frame rearrangements with V and J assigned. Such tables are incomplete; in checked studies, under half of the missing clones stem from an unresolved V gene, and the remainder is unexplained. Clone size and the V and J calls come from that table; the DNA yielded D and trimming. The sample has roughly 330,000 clones on record, approximately 10% of them singletons. About 0.015% of the sample is held by the ten biggest clonotypes.

Recombination joined TRBV25-1 with TRBJ2-7, with 7 junctional bases fitting TRBD2. The source is a woman in her twenties or thirties in good health. Sequencing input: naive CD4+ T cells from blood. Per the publication, the cell subset or site label means: true naive CD4+ T cells. The CDR3: CASSDPVGGFYEQYF. The nucleotides are TGTGCCAGCAGTGACCCCGTGGGGGGGTTTTACGAGCAGTACTTC.